This T cell receptor (beta chain) was captured by sequencing in a study of cytomegalovirus exposure and HLA in healthy donors. Study results and caveats: It was reported that TCR beta sequences correctly inferred the HLA-A and HLA-B alleles for most subjects. Only CMV serostatus was available as immune exposure information. Highly shared variants forming one cluster were likely a sequencing artifact. A further, later analysis showed that HLA-associated TCR beta chains (compared with equally common others) were more clonally expanded.

As to this clone: The antigen remains unidentified.

The length of the CDR3 is 13 residues. With 7 bases removed from V and 2 bases from J, the gap between germline ends came to 10 bases. Germline V CDR1 and CDR2: LNHDA, SQIVND (reference sequence). The PCR made use of 60 Vbeta and 13 Jbeta primers. Measured with immunoSEQ multiplex PCR; TCRdb has only the in-frame clones, and not every one. The table records 110,000 to 150,000 clones, roughly 79% of them present only once. The sequencing sample was made of PBMCs. The chain uses TRBV19 and TRBJ2-3, with a tentative D call TRBD2 (5 bases). The source is a woman aged 55-69 years in good health and CMV-seropositive. CDR3 region: CASKEEYTDTQYF. CDR3 coding DNA: TGTGCCAGTAAGGAGGAATACACAGATACGCAGTATTTT.